The 11 T cell receptor beta chains below come from one sample, sequenced in a study of cytomegalovirus exposure and HLA in healthy donors. Vbeta (60) and Jbeta (13) primers were used in the PCR. Clones were read by immunoSEQ multiplex PCR, and TCRdb kept only the in-frame ones, dropping some. The table lists approximately 200,000 clones, roughly 83% of them singletons. The sample consisted of PBMCs. These receptors were collected from a boy younger than 18 in good health and CMV-seronegative.

The chain links TRBV2 to TRBJ1-5, with no clear D. Deletions cut 2 bases from V and 9 bases from J, with 14 bases between. Looked up from germline, CDR1 is SNHLY and CDR2 is FYNNEI. The CDR3 is made up of 14 amino acids. The CDR3 spells CASSETEVRLPQHF. For the CDR3, the DNA is TGTGCCAGCAGTGAAACTGAGGTCCGGTTGCCCCAGCATTTT.

The V call is TRBV28, the J call TRBJ1-1; D unclear. V dropped 6 bases and J dropped 6 bases, with 8 bases sitting between them. The V gene's germline CDR1 is MDHEN and CDR2 SYDVKM. This CDR3 spans 11 amino acids. CDR3 in DNA: TGTGCCAGCAGCCCGCGCGCTGAAGCTTTCTTT. It codes for CASSPRAEAFF.

V gene TRBV13 combines with J gene TRBJ2-7; the D is unclear. This CDR3 comprises 13 residues. V shed 4 bases and J shed 4 bases, with 11 bases lying between them. The germline V gene encodes CDR1 PRHDT and CDR2 FYEKMQ (reference sequence). The CDR3 nucleotides read TGTGCCAGCAGCTCGGGTAGGTCGTACGAGCAGTACTTC. It is translated as CASSSGRSYEQYF. Full variable domain (rest looked up from reference TRBV13 and TRBJ2-7): AAGVIQSPRHLIKEKRETATLKCYPIPRHDTVYWYQQGPGQDPQFLISFYEKMQSDKGSIPDRFSAQQFSDYHSELNMSSLELGDSALYFCASSSGRSYEQYFGPGTRLTVT.

The gene calls are TRBV18 and TRBJ2-1, with D possibly TRBD2 on 5 matching bases. V gave up 6 bases and J gave up 5 bases, with 17 bases separating them. This CDR3 is 15 amino acids long. CDR1 and CDR2 (germline): KGHSH, LQKENI. The CDR3 region is CASSSPSHGDNEQFF. CDR3 bases: TGTGCCAGCTCGTCGCCTTCACACGGGGACAATGAGCAGTTCTTC.

V and J are TRBV23-1 and TRBJ1-5; D might be TRBD1 (6 bases). TRBV23-1 is identified as an open reading frame with a role that is uncertain. Deletions cut 1 base from V and 6 bases from J, with 10 bases between. This CDR3 has 14 amino acids. The CDR3 here is CASSQWRGPQPQHF. CDR3 in DNA: TGCGCCAGCAGTCAATGGCGGGGGCCTCAGCCCCAGCATTTT.

Concerning this clone: Other nucleotide sequences in the sample specify the same CDR3. This rearrangement joins TRBV5-4 to TRBJ2-7; TRBD2 agrees at 12 bases. This CDR3 is 15 amino acids long. Germline V CDR1 and CDR2: SGHNT, YYREEE (reference sequence). Losses at the gene ends were 4 bases for V and 0 bases for J; bases not matched to a gene: 2. DNA of the CDR3: TGTGCCAGCAGCCTGGGACTAGCGGGCTCCTACGAGCAGTACTTC. This translates into CASSLGLAGSYEQYF.

V is TRBV27 and J is TRBJ2-7; 9 bases are shared with TRBD2. There are 17 residues in the CDR3. Germline V lookup: CDR1 MNHEY, CDR2 SMNVEV (reference sequence). V dropped 0 bases and J dropped 7; count of bases not matched to a gene: 13. CDR3 loop: CASSLSRLAGRAGEQYF. As DNA, the CDR3 is TGTGCCAGCAGTTTATCGCGCCTAGCGGGACGGGCGGGGGAGCAGTACTTC.

V usage is TRBV30 and J usage is TRBJ1-2; D gene unclear. V was shortened by 1 base and J by 1 base, with 13 bases between the two germline ends. Germline V gene sequence: CDR1 GTSNPN, CDR2 SVGIG (reference sequence). This CDR3 is 15 amino acids long. CDR3 sequence reads: CAWSGGQPFNYGYTF. The CDR3 region has the DNA TGTGCCTGGAGTGGTGGGCAGCCTTTTAACTATGGCTACACCTTC.

This clone was seen once. This chain uses TRBV9 with TRBJ2-6; tentative D call: TRBD1 (5 bases). Germline V gene lookup returns CDR1 SGDLS and CDR2 YYNGEE. Deletions cut 1 base from V and 0 bases from J, with 20 bases between. The CDR3 contains 20 residues. The CDR3 nucleotides are TGTGCCAGCAGCGTAAGTTCTTCTTGGGGCCGGCACTCTGGGGCCAACGTCCTGACTTTC. The encoded protein is CASSVSSSWGRHSGANVLTF.

The rearrangement joins TRBV29-1 to TRBJ2-7, with 7 nucleotides matching TRBD1. J was trimmed by 6 bases and V by 3 bases; bases with no gene match: 14. The germline CDR1 and CDR2 sequences are SQVTM and ANQGSEA. This CDR3 is 15 amino acids long. Here the CDR3 reads CSVDGYETGYPEQYF. DNA of the CDR3: TGCAGCGTTGACGGTTACGAGACAGGGTATCCCGAGCAGTACTTC.

V usage is TRBV9 and J usage is TRBJ2-7; 8 bases map to TRBD2. The CDR3 is 16 residues long. After removal of 0 bases from V and 4 bases from J, the junction contained 9 bases not matched to a gene. From germline, CDR1 is SGDLS and CDR2 YYNGEE. The CDR3 is CASSVGYGGGRYEQYF. The CDR3 bases are TGTGCCAGCAGCGTAGGGTACGGGGGGGGCCGGTACGAGCAGTACTTC.